One and the same sample provided the 25 T cell receptor beta chains below, sequenced in a study of blood T cells in healthy people across ages. Primers used in a second PCR of about 6 to 11 cycles were a sample-barcoded 5' primer and a J-beta primer mix. In TCRdb, the 5' RACE reads were re-called with MiXCR into one record per CDR3 protein. The sample has approximately 810,000 distinct CDR3 sequences, roughly 26% seen once. Material for sequencing was blood. The source is an elderly woman in good health.

This clonotype was seen a handful of times. The rearrangement links TRBV7-8 to TRBJ1-1; tentative D call: TRBD1 (5 bases). V was cut by 3 bases and J by 0 bases, with 14 bases left in between. The CDR3 is made up of 16 amino acids. The germline CDR1 and CDR2 sequences are SGHVS and FQNEAQ. CDR3 sequence (DNA): TGTGCCAGCAGCTTTTCAGGGCAGAGGATGAACACTGAAGCTTTCTTT. This encodes CASSFSGQRMNTEAFF.

The chain links TRBV6-5 to TRBJ2-7; D gene ambiguous. V was cut by 4 bases and J by 2 bases, with 12 bases left in between. Germline V CDR1 and CDR2: MNHEY, SVGAGI. The CDR3 is 14 amino acids. The CDR3 sequence is CASSLFTEAYEQYF. CDR3 in DNA: TGTGCCAGCAGTTTATTCACAGAGGCCTACGAGCAGTACTTC.

Only a few counts were recorded for this clonotype. V gene TRBV7-8 combines with J gene TRBJ1-6, with unresolved D. The CDR3 extends over 16 amino acids. Germline CDR1 reads SGHVS; CDR2 reads FQNEAQ. Trimming removed 4 bases from V and 0 bases from J, with 10 bases in between. This chain's CDR3 is CASSSRLPSYNSPLHF. CDR3 sequence (DNA): TGTGCCAGCAGCTCCCGACTTCCCTCCTATAATTCACCCCTCCACTTT.

Here the CDR3 reads CASSPSSTNTGELFF. The CDR3 nucleotides are TGTGCCAGCAGCCCGTCGAGCACGAACACCGGGGAGCTGTTTTTT. The gene calls are TRBV7-2 and TRBJ2-2; D is undetermined. This CDR3 comprises 15 residues. The V and J ends lost 5 bases and 0 bases respectively, with 10 bases between them. Germline V CDR1 and CDR2: SGHTA, FQGNSA.

The chain uses TRBV27 and TRBJ1-3; D remains unclear. Trimming took 5 bases from V and 5 from J, leaving 10 bases between them. Germline V CDR1 and CDR2: MNHEY, SMNVEV (reference sequence). This CDR3 comprises 13 residues. CDR3 nucleotides: TGTGCCAGCAGTCCCTATGGGAGAAACACCATATATTTT. Protein product: CASSPYGRNTIYF.

This sequence joins TRBV10-3 and TRBJ2-7, with a possible D match to TRBD1 (5 bases). This CDR3 spans 14 amino acids. Germline assignment: CDR1 ENHRY and CDR2 SYGVKD. The V end lost 1 base, the J end lost 1 base, and 8 bases lay between the germline ends. DNA of the CDR3: TGTGCCATCAGTGAGTATTCAGGGTCCTACGAGCAGTACTTC. This translates into CAISEYSGSYEQYF.

This clonotype has just one count. The chain links TRBV7-8 to TRBJ2-1, with D possibly being TRBD2 (6 bases). With 0 bases removed from V and 4 bases from J, the gap between germline ends came to 19 bases. The CDR3 totals 18 residues. In germline, CDR1 is SGHVS, CDR2 FQNEAQ. CDR3 in amino acids: CASSLAPLGSGLYNEQFF. CDR3 bases: TGTGCCAGCAGCTTAGCCCCCTTGGGGAGCGGGTTATACAATGAGCAGTTCTTC.

A few counts support this clonotype. V is TRBV18 and J is TRBJ1-1; D may be TRBD1 (5 bases). The CDR3 runs 18 residues. In germline, CDR1 is KGHSH, CDR2 LQKENI. V lost 2 bases to trimming and J lost 1 base, with 20 bases between them. As DNA, the CDR3 is TGTGCCAGCTCACCAGTTAATTCGGGGGGAGCCAAGAACACTGAAGCTTTCTTT. Its translation is CASSPVNSGGAKNTEAFF.

This clonotype appeared many times. V gene TRBV11-3 combines with J gene TRBJ2-5, with D unclear. Germline V gene lookup returns CDR1 SGHNT and CDR2 YENEEA. The CDR3 has 12 residues. V was shortened by 1 base and J by 5 bases, with 5 bases between the two germline ends. CDR3 DNA sequence: TGTGCCAGCAGCTTAGGGATGGAGACCCAGTACTTC. The encoded protein is CASSLGMETQYF.

The gene calls are TRBV20-1 and TRBJ2-1; weak D call: TRBD2 (5 bases). The CDR3 is 14 residues long. Trimming took 3 bases from V and 12 from J, leaving 21 bases between them. Germline loops: CDR1 DFQATT, CDR2 SNEGSKA (reference sequence). CDR3 DNA: TGCAGTGCTAGGGGTGACTTTCCCGGGGTGGGGCAGTTCTTC. Amino acid sequence: CSARGDFPGVGQFF.

This chain links TRBV10-3 with TRBJ2-5; the D gene could be TRBD1 or TRBD2 (6 bases each). Germline V CDR1 and CDR2: ENHRY, SYGVKD. Between the trimmed V and J ends, which lost 3 bases and 5 bases, there was a span of 16 bases. This CDR3 spans 15 amino acids. The CDR3 is CAISDSRGGMETQYF. The CDR3 nucleotides read TGTGCCATCAGTGACTCCAGAGGGGGGATGGAGACCCAGTACTTC.

The gene calls are TRBV27 and TRBJ1-2; 8 nucleotides align to TRBD1. The CDR3 spans 13 residues. Per germline, CDR1 MNHEY and CDR2 SMNVEV (reference sequence). J was trimmed by 7 bases and V by 0 bases; bases with no gene match: 1. The CDR3 loop reads CASSLSGQGGYTF. The CDR3, as DNA: TGTGCCAGCAGTTTATCCGGACAGGGTGGCTACACCTTC.

A note on this clonotype: A clone one base away is much larger, so this may be a read error. A read error is likely, as this CDR3 ends without the conserved phenylalanine or tryptophan. In nucleotides, the CDR3 is TGTGCCAGCAGCGCAACCGGGACAGGCAATCAGCCCCAGCATTGT. Amino acid sequence: CASSATGTGNQPQHC. The rearrangement joins TRBV7-6 to TRBJ1-5; 7 nucleotides agree with TRBD1. The V gene's germline CDR1 is SGHVS and CDR2 FNYEAQ. The length of the CDR3 is 15 residues. With 5 bases clipped from V and 2 bases from J, the junction kept 6 bases outside the gene matches.

As concerns this clonotype: This may arise from a read error, as a much more abundant clone is one base away. The CDR3 bases are TGCAGTGCTAGAGGAGACTGGGCTGAGCAGTTCTTC. It specifies CSARGDWAEQFF. The chain is built from TRBV20-1 and TRBJ2-1, with unresolved D. Per the germline V gene, CDR1 is DFQATT and CDR2 is SNEGSKA (reference sequence). Trimming took 1 base from V and 9 from J, leaving 10 bases between them. This CDR3 spans 12 amino acids.

The chain combines TRBV11-3 with TRBJ1-4; perhaps TRBD1 as D (6 bases). This CDR3 has 15 amino acids. V lost 4 bases and J lost 5, with 14 bases in between. Looked up from germline, CDR1 is SGHNT and CDR2 is YENEEA. In nucleotides, the CDR3 is TGTGCCAGCAGCTCGGGGGGGACAAGCAATGAAAAACTGTTTTTT. It codes for CASSSGGTSNEKLFF.

The sample holds many counts of this clonotype. This chain links TRBV12-3 or TRBV12-4 with TRBJ1-2, with 7 bases identical to TRBD1. Trimming removed 3 bases from V and 4 bases from J; junction bases left unmatched: 2. The length of the CDR3 is 13 residues. The CDR3 sequence: CASSLSGGYGYTF. DNA of the CDR3: TGTGCCAGCAGTTTGTCAGGGGGCTATGGCTACACCTTC.

The chain uses TRBV4-3 and TRBJ1-1, with TRBD1 matching 9 bases. Germline assignment: CDR1 LGHNA and CDR2 YSLEER. V shed 6 bases and J 3 bases; nucleotides not matched to a gene: 8. The CDR3 covers 15 residues. The CDR3 here is CASSTGQGRYTEAFF. For the CDR3, the DNA is TGCGCCAGCAGTACCGGACAGGGGCGGTACACTGAAGCTTTCTTT.

The chain carries TRBV20-1 and TRBJ2-7; the match to TRBD1 covers 7 bases. Germline-derived CDR1 and CDR2 are DFQATT and SNEGSKA (reference sequence). J gave up 3 bases and V 5 bases, and 13 bases lay outside the gene matches. CDR3 length equals 15 residues. CDR3 sequence (DNA): TGCAGTGCTTACGATTGGGACAGCTACAACTACGAGCAGTACTTC. As protein: CSAYDWDSYNYEQYF.

This sequence joins TRBV7-2 and TRBJ2-4; TRBD2 agrees at 12 bases. The J call may be incorrect, as the DNA end agrees better with TRBJ2-7. CDR3 length equals 18 residues. Germline-derived CDR1 and CDR2 are SGHTA and FQGNSA. CDR3 amino acids: CASSLAPSGRAALYEQYF. DNA of the CDR3: TGTGCCAGCAGCTTAGCGCCTAGCGGGAGGGCCGCCCTCTACGAGCAGTACTTC.

Of note for this clonotype: The junction departs from the called germline gene at one end, perhaps through a read error. This chain connects TRBV30 to TRBJ1-4, with D tentatively TRBD1 (5 bases). The CDR3 contains 13 residues. CDR1 and CDR2 (germline): GTSNPN, SVGIG (reference sequence). Here the CDR3 reads CACTTAGGEKPFF. CDR3 bases: TGTGCCTGCACGACCGCTGGGGGTGAAAAACCGTTTTTT.

V is TRBV11-2 and J is TRBJ2-7; D unclear. The J call is doubtful: the DNA matches TRBJ2-5 better. Germline V gives CDR1 SGHAT, CDR2 FQNNGV. The CDR3 runs to 13 residues. The DNA for the CDR3 is TGTGCCAGCAGCACGACTGTTCGAGGGACCCAGTACTTC. It yields the protein CASSTTVRGTQYF.

This chain uses TRBV4-3 with TRBJ1-2; TRBD1 matches at 8 bases. This CDR3 spans 16 amino acids. J gave up 3 bases and V 0 bases, and 6 bases lay outside the gene matches. Germline V gene sequence: CDR1 LGHNA, CDR2 YSLEER. The CDR3 nucleotides read TGCGCCAGCAGCCAAGACGGACAGGGAGGAGACTATGGCTACACCTTC. Translated, it gives CASSQDGQGGDYGYTF.

This clonotype was observed a handful of times. The chain links TRBV3-1 to TRBJ1-5; possible D gene TRBD1, 5 bases. Germline lookup yields CDR1 LGHDT and CDR2 YNNKEL (reference sequence). There are 14 residues in the CDR3. The germline V and J ends were trimmed by 4 bases and 6 bases, with 13 bases remaining between them. CDR3 sequence (DNA): TGTGCCAGCAGCCCGCAGGGATCCGGTCAGCCCCAGCATTTT. Protein: CASSPQGSGQPQHF.

The chain employs TRBV11-2 and TRBJ1-1; D perhaps matches TRBD1 (5 bases). This CDR3 spans 16 amino acids. Trimming stripped 1 base from V and 4 bases from J, with 16 bases between. Per the germline V gene, CDR1 is SGHAT and CDR2 is FQNNGV. CDR3 loop: CASSLVGGSVGTEAFF. In nucleotides, the CDR3 is TGTGCCAGCAGCTTAGTGGGGGGGTCGGTTGGCACTGAAGCTTTCTTT.

This clonotype was recorded many times. CDR3 nucleotide sequence: TGCGCCAGCAGCTTGGCCAGGGGCAACAATGAGCAGTTCTTC. It is translated as CASSLARGNNEQFF. The gene calls are TRBV5-1 and TRBJ2-1, with D perhaps matching TRBD1 (6 bases). Per germline, CDR1 SGHRS and CDR2 YFSETQ. There are 14 residues in the CDR3. V shed 0 bases and J shed 5 bases, with 9 bases lying between them. The full variable domain, completed using reference TRBV5-1 and TRBJ2-1, is KAGVTQTPRYLIKTRGQQVTLSCSPISGHRSVSWYQQTPGQGLQFLFEYFSETQRNKGNFPGRFSGRQFSNSRSEMNVSTLELGDSALYLCASSLARGNNEQFFGPGTRLTVL.